A selection of T cell receptor beta chains follows, all from one sample in a study of blood T cell repertoires in COVID-19. The assay was immunoSEQ multiplex PCR, and TCRdb's table has in-frame clones only and misses some. Altogether 350,000 to 450,000 clones are present, 70% to 90% being singletons, with the ten largest covering about 1.2%. Sequenced input: peripheral blood. The source is a man aged 40-49 years with acute or convalescent COVID-19. Both conserved end residues are part of each CDR3. Each record gives: clone size, D gene, J gene, V gene, CDR3 protein, CDR3 DNA. The D gene is left open where the match is weak. Size values are once, few and many counts, or a class for expanded clones, and some rows have none.

clone_size: .; d_call: .; j_call: TRBJ1-2; v_call: TRBV29-1; cdr3_aa: CSVFLQLNYGYTF; cdr3_nt: TGCAGCGTTTTCCTACAGCTTAACTATGGCTACACCTTC
clone_size: .; d_call: .; j_call: TRBJ2-1; v_call: TRBV9; cdr3_aa: CASSVAVDDNEQFF; cdr3_nt: TGTGCCAGCAGCGTAGCAGTCGATGACAATGAGCAGTTCTTC
clone_size: .; d_call: .; j_call: TRBJ2-1; v_call: TRBV3-1/TRBV3-2; cdr3_aa: CASRRTVGASYNEQFF; cdr3_nt: TGTGCCAGCAGGCGAACAGTTGGGGCCTCCTACAATGAGCAGTTCTTC
clone_size: .; d_call: .; j_call: TRBJ2-7; v_call: TRBV12-3/TRBV12-4; cdr3_aa: CASSPGTLYEQYF; cdr3_nt: TGTGCCAGCAGCCCCGGGACACTCTACGAGCAGTACTTC
clone_size: .; d_call: TRBD1; j_call: TRBJ2-1; v_call: TRBV19; cdr3_aa: CATAGDREGEQFF; cdr3_nt: TGTGCCACCGCTGGGGACAGGGAGGGTGAGCAGTTCTTC
clone_size: .; d_call: .; j_call: TRBJ2-5; v_call: TRBV20-1; cdr3_aa: CSASLGSRETQYF; cdr3_nt: TGCAGTGCTAGTTTAGGGAGTCGAGAGACCCAGTACTTC
clone_size: .; d_call: TRBD1; j_call: TRBJ2-7; v_call: TRBV2; cdr3_aa: CASIKDRGGYEQYF; cdr3_nt: TGTGCCAGCATTAAGGACAGGGGGGGCTACGAGCAGTACTTC
clone_size: once; d_call: .; j_call: TRBJ2-7; v_call: TRBV2; cdr3_aa: CASSEAPGSSYEQYF; cdr3_nt: TGTGCCAGCAGTGAAGCGCCCGGGAGCTCCTACGAGCAGTACTTC
clone_size: once; d_call: .; j_call: TRBJ2-3; v_call: TRBV12-3/TRBV12-4; cdr3_aa: CASFFRSTQYF; cdr3_nt: TGTGCCAGCTTTTTTCGGAGTACGCAGTATTTT
clone_size: .; d_call: .; j_call: TRBJ1-6; v_call: TRBV28; cdr3_aa: CASRGGASSYNSPLHF; cdr3_nt: TGTGCCAGCAGGGGGGGGGCTAGCTCCTATAATTCACCCCTCCACTTT
clone_size: .; d_call: .; j_call: TRBJ2-1; v_call: TRBV20-1; cdr3_aa: CSARVIVEQFF; cdr3_nt: TGCAGTGCTAGGGTCATAGTTGAGCAGTTCTTC
clone_size: .; d_call: TRBD1; j_call: TRBJ1-5; v_call: TRBV9; cdr3_aa: CASSRTGYGQPQHF; cdr3_nt: TGTGCCAGCAGCCGGACAGGGTACGGGCAGCCCCAGCATTTT
clone_size: .; d_call: .; j_call: TRBJ1-5; v_call: TRBV5-5; cdr3_aa: CASSARLHDNQPQHF; cdr3_nt: TGTGCCAGCAGCGCGAGGCTACACGATAATCAGCCCCAGCATTTT
clone_size: .; d_call: TRBD1; j_call: TRBJ1-1; v_call: TRBV7-2; cdr3_aa: CASSLAAARDRDFRRMNTEAFF; cdr3_nt: TGTGCCAGCAGCTTAGCCGCGGCCCGGGACAGGGACTTTCGGAGAATGAACACTGAAGCTTTCTTT
clone_size: .; d_call: .; j_call: TRBJ2-2; v_call: TRBV19; cdr3_aa: CASSPLGTFNGELFF; cdr3_nt: TGTGCCAGTAGTCCCCTCGGGACTTTCAACGGGGAGCTGTTTTTT
clone_size: .; d_call: .; j_call: TRBJ2-7; v_call: TRBV27; cdr3_aa: CASFSSSYEQYF; cdr3_nt: TGTGCCAGCTTCTCGTCCTCCTACGAGCAGTACTTC
clone_size: .; d_call: TRBD2; j_call: TRBJ2-1; v_call: TRBV7-9; cdr3_aa: CASSPTGGEQFF; cdr3_nt: TGTGCCAGCAGCCCGACGGGGGGTGAGCAGTTCTTC
clone_size: .; d_call: .; j_call: TRBJ2-5; v_call: TRBV28; cdr3_aa: CASSLLSLQEGYQETQYF; cdr3_nt: TGTGCCAGCAGTTTATTGTCTTTACAGGAGGGGTACCAAGAGACCCAGTACTTC
clone_size: .; d_call: TRBD2; j_call: TRBJ2-7; v_call: TRBV4-1; cdr3_aa: CASSQESLAIQGDEQYF; cdr3_nt: TGCGCCAGCAGCCAAGAATCACTAGCGATCCAGGGCGACGAGCAGTACTTC
clone_size: .; d_call: TRBD1; j_call: TRBJ1-5; v_call: TRBV11-3; cdr3_aa: CASSLGRQGYSNQPQHF; cdr3_nt: TGTGCCAGCAGCTTAGGGAGACAGGGCTATAGCAATCAGCCCCAGCATTTT
clone_size: .; d_call: .; j_call: TRBJ1-5; v_call: TRBV3-1/TRBV3-2; cdr3_aa: CASSRGGNQPQHF; cdr3_nt: TGTGCCAGCAGCCGAGGTGGGAATCAGCCCCAGCATTTT
clone_size: .; d_call: .; j_call: TRBJ1-1; v_call: TRBV6-1; cdr3_aa: CASSDSLNTEAFF; cdr3_nt: TGTGCCAGCAGTGACAGTTTGAACACTGAAGCTTTCTTT
clone_size: .; d_call: .; j_call: TRBJ2-7; v_call: TRBV6-2/TRBV6-3; cdr3_aa: CASSDSDRYYEQYF; cdr3_nt: TGTGCCAGCAGTGACTCGGACAGATACTACGAGCAGTACTTC
clone_size: .; d_call: TRBD1; j_call: TRBJ1-3; v_call: TRBV9; cdr3_aa: CASSTTGTGGNTIYF; cdr3_nt: TGTGCCAGCAGCACGACAGGGACGGGCGGAAACACCATATATTTT
clone_size: .; d_call: .; j_call: TRBJ1-2; v_call: TRBV12-3/TRBV12-4; cdr3_aa: CASSLGINYGYTF; cdr3_nt: TGTGCCAGCAGTTTGGGCATTAACTATGGCTACACCTTC
clone_size: .; d_call: .; j_call: TRBJ1-2; v_call: TRBV30; cdr3_aa: CAWSVEKGDTF; cdr3_nt: TGTGCCTGGAGTGTAGAGAAGGGGGACACCTTC
clone_size: .; d_call: .; j_call: TRBJ1-5; v_call: TRBV30; cdr3_aa: CAWSPGGNQPQHF; cdr3_nt: TGTGCCTGGAGCCCAGGCGGGAATCAGCCCCAGCATTTT
clone_size: .; d_call: .; j_call: TRBJ2-4; v_call: TRBV12-5; cdr3_aa: CASGLVLRDSKNIQYF; cdr3_nt: TGTGCTAGTGGTTTGGTACTCAGGGACTCCAAAAACATTCAGTACTTC
clone_size: .; d_call: .; j_call: TRBJ2-1; v_call: TRBV7-9; cdr3_aa: CASSLSVNEQFF; cdr3_nt: TGTGCCAGCAGCTTGTCGGTAAATGAGCAGTTCTTC
clone_size: .; d_call: TRBD1; j_call: TRBJ1-1; v_call: TRBV27; cdr3_aa: CASTDLNRGPFF; cdr3_nt: TGTGCCAGCACAGACCTCAACAGGGGCCCTTTCTTT
clone_size: .; d_call: TRBD2; j_call: TRBJ2-7; v_call: TRBV6-6; cdr3_aa: CASSPMTSGSYEQYF; cdr3_nt: TGTGCCAGCAGCCCAATGACTAGCGGCTCCTACGAGCAGTACTTC
clone_size: .; d_call: TRBD2; j_call: TRBJ2-7; v_call: TRBV9; cdr3_aa: CASSLRGLAGPYEQYF; cdr3_nt: TGTGCCAGCAGCCTCAGAGGGCTAGCGGGACCCTACGAGCAGTACTTC
clone_size: .; d_call: TRBD2; j_call: TRBJ2-7; v_call: TRBV7-8; cdr3_aa: CASSLTGTTLEQYF; cdr3_nt: TGTGCCAGCAGTCTAACCGGGACTACTCTGGAGCAGTACTTC
clone_size: .; d_call: .; j_call: TRBJ1-5; v_call: TRBV7-8; cdr3_aa: CASSQSLGSTGNQPQHF; cdr3_nt: TGTGCCAGCAGCCAAAGCTTAGGATCGACAGGCAATCAGCCCCAGCATTTT
clone_size: .; d_call: .; j_call: TRBJ1-4; v_call: TRBV28; cdr3_aa: CASSQVQGRGEKLFF; cdr3_nt: TGTGCCAGCAGCCAGGTACAGGGTAGGGGTGAAAAACTGTTTTTT